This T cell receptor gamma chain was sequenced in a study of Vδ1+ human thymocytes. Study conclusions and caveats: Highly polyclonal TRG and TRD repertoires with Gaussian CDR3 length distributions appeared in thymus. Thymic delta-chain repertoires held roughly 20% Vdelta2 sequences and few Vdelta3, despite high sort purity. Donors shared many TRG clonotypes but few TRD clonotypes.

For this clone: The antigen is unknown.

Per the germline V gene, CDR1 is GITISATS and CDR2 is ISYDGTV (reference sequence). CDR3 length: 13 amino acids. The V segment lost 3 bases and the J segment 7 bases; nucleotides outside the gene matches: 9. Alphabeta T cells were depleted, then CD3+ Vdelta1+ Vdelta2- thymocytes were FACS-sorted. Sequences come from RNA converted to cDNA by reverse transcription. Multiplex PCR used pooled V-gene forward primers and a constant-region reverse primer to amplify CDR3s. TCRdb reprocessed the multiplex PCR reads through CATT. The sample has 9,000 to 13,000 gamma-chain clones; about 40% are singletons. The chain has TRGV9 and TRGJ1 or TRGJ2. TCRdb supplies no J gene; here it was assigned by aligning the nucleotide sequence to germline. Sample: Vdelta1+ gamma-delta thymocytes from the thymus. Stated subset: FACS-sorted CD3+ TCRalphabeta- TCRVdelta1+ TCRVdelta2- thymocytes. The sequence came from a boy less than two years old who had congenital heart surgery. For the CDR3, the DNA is TGTGCCTTGTGGGAGTTCGGCAAGTATAAGAAACTCTTT. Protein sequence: CALWEFGKYKKLF.